This T cell receptor beta chain is from a study of PD-L1 blockade in urothelial cancer. The assay was immunoSEQ multiplex PCR, and TCRdb's table has in-frame clones only and misses some. The sample has around 56,000 clones; 86% are singletons. V was shortened by 4 bases and J by 6 bases, with 17 bases between the two germline ends. The CDR3 totals 15 residues. Germline V gene sequence: CDR1 SGHRS, CDR2 YFSETQ. Sequenced here: PBMCs, sampled around atezolizumab (anti-PD-L1) treatment. This clonotype originated in a man aged 45-65 years with urothelial cancer. The chain is built from TRBV5-1 and TRBJ2-1; D remains unclear. CDR3 loop: CASSPRSRKFNEQFF. In nucleotides, the CDR3 is TGCGCCAGCAGCCCGCGGTCGCGGAAATTCAATGAGCAGTTCTTC.